The 28 T cell receptor beta chains below all came from one sample that was sequenced in a study of metastatic and nonmetastatic thyroid tumors. Through MiXCR, TCRdb re-clonotyped the PCR reads. The table records over 35,000 clones, 13% of them present only once. No patient received treatment before thyroid surgery. Specimen: blood. The receptors shown here come from a female donor with papillary thyroid cancer or a benign thyroid nodule (not recorded which). Some clones in this sample may be carry-over from other donors' samples.

This clone was detected ten times or more. The chain carries TRBV6-1 and TRBJ1-5, with D unclear. This CDR3 is 15 amino acids long. The germline V gene encodes CDR1 MNHNS and CDR2 SASEGT. V lost 2 bases and J lost 1, with 9 bases in between. The CDR3 protein is CASSESRKSNQPQHF. DNA for the CDR3: TGTGCCAGCAGTGAATCGAGAAAGAGCAATCAGCCCCAGCATTTT.

In this sample, this clone turned up many times. V gene TRBV3-1 combines with J gene TRBJ1-2, with 7 nucleotides matching TRBD1. The CDR3 runs 15 residues. V lost 2 bases and J lost 2; bases outside the gene matches: 5. CDR1 LGHDT and CDR2 YNNKEL come from the germline V gene (reference sequence). In nucleotides, the CDR3 is TGTGCCAGCAGCCAATCCAGGGGGGGGAACTATGGCTACACCTTC. Residues: CASSQSRGGNYGYTF.

This clone was counted ten times or more. The rearrangement joins TRBV10-3 to TRBJ1-5; D might be TRBD1 (5 bases). The V gene lost 3 bases and the J gene lost 0 bases, with 12 bases spanning the gap. Germline lookup yields CDR1 ENHRY and CDR2 SYGVKD. This CDR3 has 16 residues. CDR3 residues: CAISDGTWYSNQPQHF. The CDR3 region has the DNA TGTGCCATCAGTGACGGGACCTGGTATAGCAATCAGCCCCAGCATTTT.

The chain couples TRBV6-1 to TRBJ2-1, with D maybe TRBD1 (6 bases). This CDR3 region has 16 residues. Germline CDR1 is MNHNS and CDR2 is SASEGT. Trimming left V 4 bases short and J 0 bases short, with 13 bases between. CDR3 nucleotide sequence: TGTGCCAGCAGTGTGCAGGGGAGAAGCTCCTACAATGAGCAGTTCTTC. Its protein product is CASSVQGRSSYNEQFF.

This clone was seen many times. This sequence joins TRBV5-5 and TRBJ1-2; D not resolved. The CDR3 has 13 amino acids. CDR1 is SGHKS and CDR2 is YYEKEE in the germline V gene (reference sequence). Trimming removed 4 bases at V and 2 bases at J, with 9 bases between. The CDR3 nucleotides are TGTGCCAGCAGCAGGAGCTCGAACTATGGCTACACCTTC. Residues: CASSRSSNYGYTF.

This clone has more than one count but fewer than ten. A single base separates this from a much larger clone, so it may be a read error. The chain carries TRBV11-2 and TRBJ1-1; the D is unclear. CDR1 is SGHAT and CDR2 is FQNNGV in the germline V gene. The length of the CDR3 is 14 residues. The V end was cut by 1 base, the J end by 4 bases, with 10 bases between. CDR3 nucleotides: TGTGCCAGCAGCTTAGGTACTTCTGTCACTGAAGCTTTCTTT. Its translation: CASSLGTSVTEAFF.

This clone was detected a few times. Being one base from a much bigger clone, this may be a read error. The chain uses TRBV11-2 and TRBJ2-1; D is unresolved. The germline V gene has CDR1 SGHAT and CDR2 FQNNGV. This CDR3 has 11 amino acids. The CDR3 reads CASLRSGEQLF. For the CDR3, the DNA is TGTGCCAGCCTAAGGAGTGGCGAGCAGCTCTTC.

This clone was counted at least ten times. The DNA for the CDR3 is TGTGCCAGCAGGGGACTAGCGGGGACTGAAGAGACCCAGTACTTC. Residues: CASRGLAGTEETQYF. The chain carries TRBV2 and TRBJ2-5, with 13 nucleotides matching TRBD2. CDR3 length: 15 amino acids. Trimming cost V 6 bases and J 3 bases; bases outside gene matches: 4. The germline gives CDR1 SNHLY, CDR2 FYNNEI.

On this clone: This may be a read error: a much more frequent sequence differs by one nucleotide. J is TRBJ2-1 and V is TRBV7-6, with 12 bases that match TRBD2. The germline CDR1 and CDR2 sequences are SGHVS and FNYEAQ. CDR3 length: 18 amino acids. CDR3 in DNA: TGTGCTAGCAGCTTAGCGCCAAGACTAGCGGGGGTACACAATGAACAGTTCTTC. Translating gives CASSLAPRLAGVHNEQFF.

This clone was observed a few times. The rearrangement links TRBV27 to TRBJ1-5, with D hard to call. Trimming removed 5 bases from V and 7 bases from J, with 12 bases in between. The CDR3 has 13 residues. From germline, CDR1 is MNHEY and CDR2 SMNVEV (reference sequence). CDR3 sequence (DNA): TGTGCCAGCAGTCCCAAGGGCTGGCAGCCCCAGCATTTT. This translates into CASSPKGWQPQHF.

This clone was recorded many times. The rearrangement joins TRBV10-1 to TRBJ2-1; TRBD2 matches 14 bases. The CDR3 length is 16 residues. V lost 7 bases and J lost 7; bases outside the gene matches: 9. Per the germline V gene, CDR1 is WNHNN and CDR2 is SYGVQD (reference sequence). The CDR3 region has the DNA TGCGCCAGCACCGGGCCCGGACTAGCGGGAGGAAATGAGCAGTTCTTC. Its translation: CASTGPGLAGGNEQFF.

This clone was picked up many times. This chain links TRBV5-1 with TRBJ2-3; the match to TRBD1 covers 8 bases. V lost 0 bases, J lost 4 bases, and 7 bases stayed unmatched. CDR3 size: 16 residues. Germline CDR1 reads SGHRS; CDR2 reads YFSETQ. As DNA, the CDR3 is TGCGCCAGCAGCTTGGAGGCAGGGGGCGGGTCAGATACGCAGTATTTT. Translating it yields CASSLEAGGGSDTQYF.

This clone was detected ten times or more. Other DNA sequences in this specimen translate into the identical CDR3. This chain uses TRBV10-3 with TRBJ2-5; D is undetermined. V lost 9 bases and J lost 5, with 16 bases in between. CDR3 length equals 13 residues. Germline V lookup: CDR1 ENHRY, CDR2 SYGVKD. CDR3 amino acids: CAIGLDQGETQYF. Written as DNA, the CDR3 is TGTGCCATTGGGCTGGACCAAGGGGAGACCCAGTACTTC.

V and J are TRBV20-1 and TRBJ1-2; D is perhaps TRBD1 (6 bases). The V gene's germline CDR1 is DFQATT and CDR2 SNEGSKA (reference sequence). This CDR3 has 13 amino acids. Trimming took off 3 bases at V and 4 bases at J, with 12 bases between the two ends. CDR3 sequence: CSARGGQSYGYTF. CDR3 coding DNA: TGCAGTGCTAGGGGGGGGCAGAGCTATGGCTACACCTTC.

With regard to this clone: One end of the junction fails to match germline, which may point to a read error. This chain uses TRBV5-1 with TRBJ2-2; perhaps TRBD1 as D (6 bases). The CDR3 runs to 16 residues. Germline assignment: CDR1 SGHRS and CDR2 YFSETQ. CDR3 nucleotide sequence: TGCGCCAACAGCCTCTTGACGGGACAGAACACCGGGGAGCTGTTTTTT. Its translation is CANSLLTGQNTGELFF. The whole variable domain, filled in from reference TRBV5-1 and TRBJ2-2, reads KAGVTQTPRYLIKTRGQQVTLSCSPISGHRSVSWYQQTPGQGLQFLFEYFSETQRNKGNFPGRFSGRQFSNSRSEMNVSTLELGDSALYLCANSLLTGQNTGELFFGEGSRLTVL.

This clone was counted many times. The rearrangement joins TRBV28 to TRBJ1-2; TRBD1 is a possible D gene (5 bases). The ends were cut back, 8 bases at V and 3 bases at J, with 16 bases in the middle. The CDR3 extends over 14 amino acids. Germline V gives CDR1 MDHEN, CDR2 SYDVKM. The CDR3 loop is CASRPEGRHYGYTF. In DNA form, the CDR3 reads TGTGCCAGCCGTCCCGAGGGGCGTCACTATGGCTACACCTTC.

Remarks on this clone: With a much larger clone just one base away, this may be a read error. V gene TRBV3-1 combines with J gene TRBJ2-3; 12 nucleotides align to TRBD2. The germline V gene encodes CDR1 LGHDT and CDR2 YNNKEL (reference sequence). This CDR3 comprises 17 residues. Trimming took 6 bases from V and 6 from J; bases not matched to a gene: 13. The CDR3 DNA is TGTGCCAGCAGTCCAACTAGCGGGAGGAGAGCCGCGGATACGCAGTATTTT. Encoded protein: CASSPTSGRRAADTQYF.

A few counts support this clone. In DNA, the CDR3 is TGTGCCAGCAGTTTAGTAGTCGGCCCTGCGGGGGAGACCCAGTACTTC. Protein: CASSLVVGPAGETQYF. The genes are TRBV12-3 or TRBV12-4 and TRBJ2-5; maybe TRBD2 (6 bases). The V gene lost 1 base and the J gene lost 5 bases, with 17 bases spanning the gap. This CDR3 comprises 16 residues.

There are a few counts of this clone. V is TRBV28 and J is TRBJ2-5; TRBD1 matches 7 bases. The length of the CDR3 is 13 residues. With V trimmed by 7 bases and J by 8 bases, 10 bases remained unmatched. Germline assignment: CDR1 MDHEN and CDR2 SYDVKM. CDR3 sequence (DNA): TGTGCCAGCACCTCGACAGGGAAATATACCCAGTACTTC. Its translation: CASTSTGKYTQYF. Combining the CDR3 with reference TRBV28 and TRBJ2-5 gives the whole variable domain DVKVTQSSRYLVKRTGEKVFLECVQDMDHENMFWYRQDPGLGLRLIYFSYDVKMKEKGDIPEGYSVSREKKERFSLILESASTNQTSMYLCASTSTGKYTQYFGPGTRLLVL.

This clone came up a few times. V and J are TRBV6-2 or TRBV6-3 and TRBJ2-1; 11 positions match TRBD1. This CDR3 region has 16 residues. V was clipped by 6 bases and J by 8 bases; unmatched bases: 12. Germline V gene lookup returns CDR1 MNHEY and CDR2 SVGEGT. CDR3: CASSPQAGQGADEQFF. As DNA, the CDR3 is TGTGCCAGCAGCCCCCAGGCCGGACAGGGGGCAGATGAGCAGTTCTTC.

Many counts were recorded for this clone. Other nucleotide sequences in the sample specify the same CDR3. V and J are TRBV9 and TRBJ2-3; D is possibly TRBD2 (5 bases). The CDR3 has 15 residues. CDR1 and CDR2 from the germline V gene are SGDLS and YYNGEE. Trimming removed 0 bases from V and 1 base from J, with 9 bases in between. CDR3 DNA: TGTGCCAGCAGCGTAGTCGAGGGCCGCACAGATACGCAGTATTTT. This encodes CASSVVEGRTDTQYF.

The chain carries TRBV15 and TRBJ1-2; the D gene is possibly TRBD1 (5 bases). Trimming cost V 0 bases and J 7 bases, with 24 bases left between them. The germline CDR1 and CDR2 sequences are LNHNV and YYDKDF (reference sequence). This CDR3 has 18 residues. CDR3 in amino acids: CATSREGTGAPTELGYTF. The CDR3 nucleotides are TGTGCCACCAGCAGAGAAGGGACGGGCGCGCCGACTGAACTTGGCTACACCTTC.

Comment on this clone: At one end the junction does not follow the germline gene, possibly because of a read error. The chain joins TRBV30 to TRBJ1-2; possibly TRBD1 for D (6 bases). CDR1 is GTSNPN, CDR2 SVGIG, per germline (reference sequence). The CDR3 runs to 16 residues. The CDR3 protein is CAWSAGRRGSNHGYTF. CDR3 nucleotide sequence: TGTGCCTGGAGTGCGGGGCGGAGGGGGTCTAACCATGGCTACACCTTC. The full variable domain, rest sourced from reference TRBV30 and TRBJ1-2, is SQTIHQWPATLVQPVGSPLSLECTVEGTSNPNLYWYRQAAGRGLQLLFYSVGIGQISSEVPQNLSASRPQDRQFILSSKKLLLSDSGFYLCAWSAGRRGSNHGYTFGSGTRLTVV.

This clone came up many times. This chain connects TRBV11-1 to TRBJ1-1; 10 bases match TRBD1. V trimming: 5 bases; J trimming: 1 base; junction bases outside the gene matches: 7. This CDR3 comprises 16 residues. The germline CDR1 and CDR2 sequences are SGHAT and FQDESV (reference sequence). The CDR3 region is CASSPPGQGTNTEAFF. CDR3 in DNA: TGTGCCAGCAGCCCCCCGGGACAGGGGACGAACACTGAAGCTTTCTTT.

The chain couples TRBV18 to TRBJ2-7; D remains ambiguous. Trimming stripped 4 bases from V and 4 bases from J, with 8 bases between. CDR1 and CDR2 (germline): KGHSH, LQKENI. This CDR3 spans 12 amino acids. DNA for the CDR3: TGTGCCAGCTCACTGGATAGATACGAGCAGTACTTC. Translating gives CASSLDRYEQYF.

This clone was observed many times. The chain links TRBV29-1 to TRBJ1-4; D might be TRBD1 (6 bases). The CDR3 sequence is 13 residues long. The germline gives CDR1 SQVTM, CDR2 ANQGSEA. V was trimmed by 5 bases and J by 5 bases, leaving 12 bases between them. CDR3 sequence: CSVFTGRNEKLFF. The CDR3 nucleotides read TGCAGCGTTTTTACAGGGAGGAATGAAAAACTGTTTTTT. The variable domain in full, completed from reference TRBV29-1 and TRBJ1-4, reads SAVISQKPSRDICQRGTSLTIQCQVDSQVTMMFWYRQQPGQSLTLIATANQGSEATYESGFVIDKFPISRPNLTFSTLTVSNMSPEDSSIYLCSVFTGRNEKLFFGSGTQLSVL.

A few counts support this clone. This chain links TRBV18 with TRBJ2-3; TRBD1 aligns across 7 bases. CDR1 KGHSH and CDR2 LQKENI come from the germline V gene. The J segment lost 6 bases and the V segment lost 6 bases, leaving 6 bases of the junction unmatched. The CDR3 is 13 amino acids. The CDR3 protein is CASSRQGTDTQYF. CDR3 nucleotide sequence: TGTGCCAGCTCGCGACAGGGAACGGATACGCAGTATTTT.

This clone was found many times. This rearrangement joins TRBV2 to TRBJ1-4; D gene ambiguous. The germline V gene encodes CDR1 SNHLY and CDR2 FYNNEI. The CDR3 spans 16 residues. Trimming removed 8 bases from V and 2 bases from J, with 18 bases in between. The chain's CDR3 is CASWQNPRGTNEKLFF. The CDR3 coding sequence is TGTGCCAGCTGGCAAAACCCCCGAGGCACTAATGAAAAACTGTTTTTT.